A selection of T cell receptor beta chains follows, all from one sample in a study of T cells in Graves' hyperthyroidism and ophthalmopathy. TCRdb re-called the multiplex PCR reads through MiXCR, storing one row per CDR3 protein. The repertoire holds around 500,000 distinct CDR3 sequences, with roughly 16% as singletons. Input material: blood. These receptors all stem from a woman between 25 and 40 years old with Graves' ophthalmopathy. CDR3s include the opening cysteine and the closing phenylalanine or tryptophan. Some rows mark clone size as missing; the rest say once, few, many or name a class of expanded clone.

J gene,V gene,clone size,CDR3 protein
TRBJ2-7,TRBV20-1,few,CSARGLAGGSNYEQYF
TRBJ2-1,TRBV5-1,few,CASSAGTSGGGEQFF
TRBJ2-3,TRBV7-3,many,CASSLTIASGTTDTQYF
TRBJ2-3,TRBV5-1,many,CASSYWDREVDTQYF
TRBJ1-4,TRBV27,many,CASSRSGVLNEKLFF
TRBJ2-5,TRBV3-1,few,CASSQVGASGSRGSEETQCF
TRBJ2-2,TRBV2,many,CASSQSNTGELFF
TRBJ1-1,TRBV19,many,CASRKQGAVPEAFF
TRBJ2-6,TRBV28,many,CASSSGAGANVLTF
TRBJ1-6,TRBV6-5,-,CASSYSLGVGHSPLHF
TRBJ2-3,TRBV11-2,many,CASSSLAGPTDTQYF
TRBJ2-6,TRBV7-3,few,CASSPQRLNSGANVLTF
TRBJ1-1,TRBV7-3,many,CASSLPGRAEAFF
TRBJ2-6,TRBV5-1,few,CASSLQGSSGANVLTF
TRBJ2-5,TRBV12-3/TRBV12-4,-,CASILGLAGQETQYF
TRBJ2-3,TRBV7-3,-,CASSSGLGGDTQYF
TRBJ2-3,TRBV15,-,CATSLDRGEADTQYF
TRBJ2-7,TRBV30,many,CAWSVDSYEQYF
TRBJ1-4,TRBV20-1,many,CSGRTLNEKLFF
TRBJ1-1,TRBV30,-,CAWSTGTVNTEAFF
TRBJ1-1,TRBV29-1,-,CSVLLRGTEAFF
TRBJ2-7,TRBV7-2,-,CASSQGLAGGLSWSYEQYF
TRBJ1-1,TRBV7-9,-,CASSQSTGYTEAFF
TRBJ1-5,TRBV7-2,many,CASSLAPDQPQHF
TRBJ1-1,TRBV3-1,many,CASSQDGRFNMNTEAFF
TRBJ1-2,TRBV3-1,many,CASSQPWGRHGYTF
TRBJ2-1,TRBV7-2,-,CASSPRTGGPSDEQFF
TRBJ2-3,TRBV3-1,many,CASSQDGFLQAGQSHTQYF
TRBJ2-7,TRBV30,many,CAWAQGTLYEQYF
TRBJ2-7,TRBV6-1,many,CASSDYQRGLSYEQYF
TRBJ2-7,TRBV3-1,many,CASSQVRKQYF
TRBJ2-7,TRBV5-1,-,CASSLGPAEQYF
TRBJ2-7,TRBV2,few,CASSDWRDYDEQYF
TRBJ1-1,TRBV19,many,CASSIGPFPNTEAFF
TRBJ2-7,TRBV7-6,many,CASSRDPAGGYEQYF